This TCR beta chain stems from a study of cytomegalovirus exposure and HLA in healthy donors. Broader study findings: Among CMV-associated TCR beta chains, most appeared HLA-restricted in a later analysis. Cytomegalovirus-associated status was assigned to around 160 TCR beta chains.

Primers: 60 Vbeta forward and 13 Jbeta reverse. Profiled with immunoSEQ multiplex PCR; TCRdb holds only in-frame clones, not every one. The table includes approximately 69,000 clones, about 74% detected once. Details on this clone: The target antigen is unknown.

CDR1 is MGHDK and CDR2 is SYGVNS in the germline V gene. The CDR3 is made up of 18 amino acids. After removal of 2 bases from V and 5 bases from J, the junction contained 10 bases not matched to a gene. The source is a woman in her thirties in good health and CMV-seropositive. J is TRBJ2-3 and V is TRBV25-1, with 13 bases identical to TRBD2. Sequencing used PBMCs. CDR3 in DNA: TGTGCCAGCAGTGAAGGCGGATGGACTAGCGGGAGAGGAGATACGCAGTATTTT. Its translation is CASSEGGWTSGRGDTQYF.